This TCR beta chain comes out of a study of cytomegalovirus exposure and HLA in healthy donors. Looking at the study overall: Approximately 190 million T cells yielded roughly 100 million unique TCR beta sequences, as an earlier analysis found.

The PCR had 60 Vbeta and 13 Jbeta primers. In the authors' workflow: In a later analysis, 10 million to 11 million of approximately 80 million unique beta chains occurred in at least two donors. Produced via immunoSEQ multiplex PCR; TCRdb's table is partial and in-frame only. The V and J calls and the clone size are those of that table, but D and trimming were determined from the DNA. The sample includes 130,000 or so clones. CDR3 size: 15 residues. The germline CDR1 and CDR2 sequences are SGHKS and YYEKEE (reference sequence). As for this clone: Its antigen is not identified. Relative to the germline gene, one junction end is altered; a read error may explain this.

Overall study findings and caveats: CMV serostatus was the sole immune exposure information available. Later analysis suggested links between common viral pathogens and several top significant clusters.

The receptor was isolated from a woman aged 60 to 75 in good health and CMV-seronegative. This chain uses TRBV5-5 with TRBJ2-2; 7 nucleotides line up with TRBD2. Sequencing was performed on PBMCs. Written as DNA, the CDR3 is TGTGCCAGCAACCGACTAGCAACAAACACCGGAGAGCTGTTTTTT. Protein: CASNRLATNTGELFF. The full variable domain, its missing parts supplied by reference TRBV5-5 and TRBJ2-2, is DAGVTQSPTHLIKTRGQQVTLRCSPISGHKSVSWYQQVLGQGPQFIFQYYEKEERGRGNFPDRFSARQFPNYSSELNVNALLLGDSALYLCASNRLATNTGELFFGEGSRLTVL.